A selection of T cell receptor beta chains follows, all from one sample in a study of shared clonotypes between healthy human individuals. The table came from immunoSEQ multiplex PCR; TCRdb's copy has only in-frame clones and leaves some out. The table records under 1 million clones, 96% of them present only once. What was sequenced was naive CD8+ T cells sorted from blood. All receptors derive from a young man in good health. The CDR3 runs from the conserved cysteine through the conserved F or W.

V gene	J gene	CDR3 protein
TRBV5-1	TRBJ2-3	CASSLDVSGDRDTQYF
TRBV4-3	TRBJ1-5	CASSQETGTEYSNQPQHF
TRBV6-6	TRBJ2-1	CASSYSRGRDNEQFF
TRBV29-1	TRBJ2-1	CSVDGLAGVSSYNEQFF
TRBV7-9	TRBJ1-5	CASSSSLGQGDDQPQHF
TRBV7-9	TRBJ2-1	CASSSNRGLGLGQFF
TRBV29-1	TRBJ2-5	CSVELPHRNQETQYF
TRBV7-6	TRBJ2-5	CASSFLLYRGPQETQYF
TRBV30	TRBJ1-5	CAWSVGRGNQPQHF
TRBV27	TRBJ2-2	CASWGQATGELFF
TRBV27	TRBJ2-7	CASSPGDYVREQYF
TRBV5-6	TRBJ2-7	CASSQLLAHEQYF
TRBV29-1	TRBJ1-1	CSGVSGGTEAFF
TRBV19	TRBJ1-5	CASSNGRVVGNQPQHF
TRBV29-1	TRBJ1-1	CSVLGGSVEAFF
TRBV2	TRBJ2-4	CATIAKNIQYF
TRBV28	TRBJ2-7	CASSQRGQGSFFYEQYF
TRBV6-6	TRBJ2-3	CASSPSLSTDTQYF
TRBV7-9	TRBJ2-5	CASSLVGLDPETQYF
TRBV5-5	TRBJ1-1	CASRYNGTGSMNTEAFF
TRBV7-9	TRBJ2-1	CASSSHYEQFF
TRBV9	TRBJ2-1	CASSVVPDRRSYNEQFF
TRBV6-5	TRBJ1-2	CASSYSTGAYGYTF
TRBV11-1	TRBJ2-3	CASSLADRRHSTDTQYF
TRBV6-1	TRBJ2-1	CASSDRLADYNEQFF
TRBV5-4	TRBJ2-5	CASSLAGLGTPKETQYF
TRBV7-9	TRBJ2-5	CASSNDRRETQYF
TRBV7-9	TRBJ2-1	CASRPNTRDNEQFF
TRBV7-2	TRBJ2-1	CASSPRTGHWGNEQFF
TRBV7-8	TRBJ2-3	CASSLELAGGSDTQYF
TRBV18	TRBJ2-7	CASSPELAGGSYEQYF
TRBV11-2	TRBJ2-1	CASSLDPGSSYNEQFF
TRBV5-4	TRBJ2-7	CASRPQEGHPYEQYF
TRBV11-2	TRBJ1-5	CASSLFATGVVGQPQHF
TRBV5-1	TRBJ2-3	CASSLVELEDTQYF
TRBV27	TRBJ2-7	CASSTAGTGVYEQYF
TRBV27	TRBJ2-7	CASSSTSGYEQYF
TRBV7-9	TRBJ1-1	CASSRAWVDTEAFF
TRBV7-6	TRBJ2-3	CASLPQGPTDTQYF
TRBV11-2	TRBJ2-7	CASSLDFSGYEQYF
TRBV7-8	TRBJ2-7	CASSPRGYSYEQYF
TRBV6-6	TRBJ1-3	CASTRAGFRSGNTIYF
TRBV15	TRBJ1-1	CATSRDRDLGTEAFF
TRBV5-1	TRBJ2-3	CASSLDGTDTQYF
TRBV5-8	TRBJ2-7	CASSFSGRGVFYEQYF
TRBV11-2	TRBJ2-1	CASSLVDLNQSVF
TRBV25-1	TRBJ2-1	CASSEVGQGNNEQFF